This T cell receptor beta chain comes out of a study of T cells in Graves' hyperthyroidism and ophthalmopathy. This clonotype was seen repeatedly, ten times or more. Disease lasting under 3 months, a NOSPECS grade of at least 4, and a Clinical Activity Score of at least 3 were features of the ophthalmopathy patients. The authors took PBMCs from 8 to 10 ml fresh peripheral blood. Amplified regions were TCR beta CDR3 sequences from RNA transcripts. Using the HTBI primer set, a first-round RT-PCR was run on the TCR CDR3. TCRdb recomputed calls from the multiplex PCR reads with MiXCR, one row per CDR3 protein. The sample consists of 250,000 to 300,000 distinct CDR3 sequences, 15% to 20% of them appearing once. V was pared by 2 bases and J by 5 bases, with 6 bases of the junction left unmatched. CDR3 length: 15 residues. Germline CDR1 is KGHSH and CDR2 is LQKENI.

The chain links TRBV18 to TRBJ1-5, with 7 bases lining up with TRBD1. Material: blood. The TCR sequence derives from a woman aged 55-70 years with Graves' ophthalmopathy. This chain's CDR3 is CASSPNTGEDQPQHF. In DNA, the CDR3 is TGTGCCAGCTCACCAAATACAGGGGAGGATCAGCCCCAGCATTTT.